This T cell receptor (beta chain) is drawn from a study of a mutant IDH1 vaccine in newly diagnosed glioma. Trimming left V 5 bases short and J 2 bases short, with 7 bases between. CDR3 length: 12 amino acids. Germline V gene sequence: CDR1 SEHNR, CDR2 FQNEAQ (reference sequence). Sequencing used immunoSEQ multiplex PCR; TCRdb keeps in-frame clones, though not all of them. The table records around 92,000 clones, approximately 90% of them present only once. This sample's time point: baseline, week 1 (first vaccination visit). Treatment defined: pre-vaccination baseline after standard-of-care therapy. Sequencing used PBMCs, obtained from a glioma patient treated with radiotherapy, temozolomide or both. The sequence came from a woman in her forties or fifties with glioma. J is TRBJ2-7 and V is TRBV7-9; D not resolved. The CDR3 sequence is CASSGVPYEQYF. In nucleotides, the CDR3 is TGTGCCAGCAGCGGGGTCCCCTACGAGCAGTACTTC.